This TCR beta chain was sequenced in a study of CD8+CD57+ T cells in acquired aplastic anemia. Study-level background: Roughly 3.1 ug was the average amount of DNA from sorted CD4+ and CD8+ cells. Study-wide results and limits: Patients had approximately 30 CD8+ CDR3 sequences in common with controls (the shared set).

CDR3 and TCR beta VDJ profiling relied on genomic DNA as the template. One entry per CDR3 protein results from TCRdb running MiXCR on the reads. This table holds roughly 200,000 distinct CDR3 sequences, roughly 60% found once. Patients sequenced had flow cytometry evidence of CD8+CD57+ cell expansion. Among the patients, none had received any therapy at the time of blood sampling. Concerning this clonotype itself: Its specificity is unknown.

Sequenced: sorted CD4+, CD8+, or CD8+CD57+ T cells (not recorded which) from PBMCs. This clonotype originated in a human donor with aplastic anemia.

The CDR3 is CASSSTGTGGVYGYTF. The CDR3 bases are TGTGCCAGCAGCTCAACCGGGACAGGGGGCGTTTATGGCTACACCTTC. The gene calls are TRBV7-8 and TRBJ1-2; 12 bases are a match to TRBD1. The CDR3 runs to 16 residues. CDR1 and CDR2 from the germline V gene are SGHVS and FQNEAQ. Trimming cost V 4 bases and J 5 bases; bases outside gene matches: 8.